A selection of T cell receptor beta chains follows, all from one sample in a study of T cells in Graves' hyperthyroidism and ophthalmopathy. TCRdb redid the calling of the multiplex PCR reads with MiXCR, one entry per CDR3 protein. There are 360,000 or so distinct CDR3 sequences in the sample; around 18% occur only once, and 15% to 17% lies in the top ten. Sequenced sample: blood. These receptors came from a middle-aged woman with Graves' ophthalmopathy. The CDR3 runs from the conserved cysteine through the conserved F or W. The size of a clone is reported for some rows only, either as once, few or many, or as a class for expanded clones.

CDR3 protein	V gene	clone size	J gene
CAWSAGSYEQYF	TRBV30	many	TRBJ2-7
CATLRGLSFGGDEQFF	TRBV2	.	TRBJ2-1
CASSSLGTRRDEQYF	TRBV27	many	TRBJ2-7
CASGLVPRVAGTSPYEQYF	TRBV12-5	.	TRBJ2-7
CASSPGLGYEQYF	TRBV28	many	TRBJ2-7
CASSDIAEVLYEQYF	TRBV6-1	many	TRBJ2-7
CASSLARTATGELFF	TRBV7-8	many	TRBJ2-2
CASRYARDYVYEQYF	TRBV6-2/TRBV6-3	many	TRBJ2-7
CASSERQTNYEQYF	TRBV6-1	many	TRBJ2-7
CASSVGPGLKTYEQYF	TRBV9	many	TRBJ2-7
CASRVTAVLDRARLYEQYF	TRBV27	.	TRBJ2-7
CASSQVSVGGENTEAFF	TRBV4-1	many	TRBJ1-1
CASSQVSGSNTGELFF	TRBV4-3	few	TRBJ2-2
CASSLGGTGSSYEQYF	TRBV28	many	TRBJ2-7
CASTDGLAGPGGEQYF	TRBV6-2/TRBV6-3	many	TRBJ2-7
CAIATQGLALSYEQYF	TRBV10-3	many	TRBJ2-7
CASSERTGDYQPQHF	TRBV6-1	few	TRBJ1-5
CASSDRDASIYGYTF	TRBV2	many	TRBJ1-2
CASSFIGGSGANVLTF	TRBV7-6	.	TRBJ2-6
CASATPEGDAAFF	TRBV12-3/TRBV12-4	many	TRBJ1-1
CAWSRTGRQNQPQHF	TRBV30	many	TRBJ1-5
CASSYSGTTEAFF	TRBV6-2/TRBV6-3	many	TRBJ1-1
CASTKTGSNTEAFF	TRBV6-1	many	TRBJ1-1
CASSILRETQYF	TRBV28	.	TRBJ2-5
CASSLGLVGRSGANVLTF	TRBV7-3	many	TRBJ2-6
CASSKQGGPLEQYF	TRBV12-3/TRBV12-4	many	TRBJ2-7
CASSYRPNKETQYF	TRBV6-5	many	TRBJ2-5
CASSLSAGAATLRDIGELFF	TRBV12-3/TRBV12-4	many	TRBJ2-2
CASSFVGGPTGEQYF	TRBV12-3/TRBV12-4	few	TRBJ2-7
CASTPRGGRMNTEAFF	TRBV12-3/TRBV12-4	many	TRBJ1-1
CASSLASYRSNQPQHF	TRBV12-3/TRBV12-4	many	TRBJ1-5
CASSSTGRPTSGNTIYF	TRBV12-3/TRBV12-4	many	TRBJ1-3
CSARGSPPKTRLAGPQETQYF	TRBV20-1	many	TRBJ2-5
CASSLYGSQETQYF	TRBV7-3	many	TRBJ2-5
CASSMPTDSSYNEQFF	TRBV19	many	TRBJ2-1
CASSLEAGRITGYTF	TRBV12-3/TRBV12-4	.	TRBJ1-2
CASGFSLRTHYGYTF	TRBV12-5	many	TRBJ1-2
CASSEGWVFYGYTF	TRBV6-1	many	TRBJ1-2
CASSYSIQRTYEQYF	TRBV6-5	.	TRBJ2-7
CASSSLGTGSDYGYTF	TRBV11-1	many	TRBJ1-2
CASSYSGTGTYEQYF	TRBV6-5	.	TRBJ2-7
CASRPGTGGPEAFF	TRBV6-2/TRBV6-3	.	TRBJ1-1
CASSLWPGGETQYF	TRBV13	.	TRBJ2-5
CAWRGHDNSPLHF	TRBV30	few	TRBJ1-6
CSATTAGSRAGYSYEQYF	TRBV20-1	many	TRBJ2-7